The 22 T cell receptor beta chains below come from one sample, sequenced in a study of beta chain features in type 1 diabetes. Expressed TCRB transcripts got sequenced, as all isolated RNA was reverse transcribed. Assay used: immunoSEQ multiplex PCR; TCRdb lists only in-frame clones, some missing. The table lists 850,000 to 900,000 clones, about a sixth of them singletons. Sample: naive CD4+ T cells from blood. Receptor source: a woman aged 18-29 years in good health.

This clone occurred a few times. This rearrangement joins TRBV28 to TRBJ2-1; D gene unclear. Per the germline V gene, CDR1 is MDHEN and CDR2 is SYDVKM. Trimming removed 8 bases at V and 3 bases at J, with 8 bases between. CDR3 length: 12 residues. The CDR3 protein is CASQNNYNEQFF. The CDR3 DNA reads as TGTGCCAGCCAAAACAACTACAATGAGCAGTTCTTC. Variable domain in full (rest from reference TRBV28 and TRBJ2-1): DVKVTQSSRYLVKRTGEKVFLECVQDMDHENMFWYRQDPGLGLRLIYFSYDVKMKEKGDIPEGYSVSREKKERFSLILESASTNQTSMYLCASQNNYNEQFFGPGTRLTVL.

This clone was counted only a few times. The gene calls are TRBV12-5 and TRBJ2-2, with D possibly matching TRBD1 (6 bases). The CDR3 covers 15 residues. Deletions cut 4 bases from V and 3 bases from J, with 12 bases between. CDR1 and CDR2 (germline): LGHNT, FRNRAP. This chain's CDR3 is CASGSDRTHTGELFF. The CDR3 DNA sequence: TGTGCTAGTGGTTCCGACAGGACACACACCGGGGAGCTGTTTTTT.

The V gene is TRBV28, the J gene TRBJ1-2; D is possibly TRBD1 (5 bases). Germline CDR1 is MDHEN and CDR2 is SYDVKM. This CDR3 has 13 amino acids. V was cut by 3 bases and J by 5 bases, with 10 bases left in between. The CDR3 here is CASSLGGLYGYTF. The DNA of the CDR3 is TGTGCCAGCAGTTTGGGGGGACTTTATGGCTACACCTTC.

The chain employs TRBV4-3 and TRBJ1-4, with D perhaps matching TRBD1 (5 bases). V was pared by 0 bases and J by 7 bases, with 12 bases between. Germline CDR1 reads LGHNA; CDR2 reads YSLEER. CDR3 length equals 15 residues. The CDR3 is CASSQDGGVGEKLFF. As DNA, the CDR3 is TGCGCCAGCAGCCAAGATGGGGGAGTCGGTGAAAAACTGTTTTTT.

This sequence joins TRBV5-6 and TRBJ2-1; D gene unclear. Germline assignment: CDR1 SGHDT and CDR2 YYEEEE. Trimming removed 0 bases from V and 10 bases from J, with 11 bases in between. The CDR3 loop spans 13 amino acids. This CDR3 is CASSLGGIREQFF. In nucleotides, the CDR3 is TGTGCCAGCAGCTTGGGGGGAATTAGAGAGCAGTTCTTC.

The V and J genes are TRBV4-2 and TRBJ2-5; a weak D match, TRBD1 (5 bases). The CDR3 has 15 residues. V dropped 5 bases and J dropped 4 bases, with 17 bases sitting between them. Germline CDR1 reads LGHNA; CDR2 reads YNFKEQ. The CDR3 DNA follows: TGTGCCAGCAGCTACACTTCGACAGTCGGAGAGACCCAGTACTTC. Translating it yields CASSYTSTVGETQYF.

V usage is TRBV18 and J usage is TRBJ1-1; D is uncertain. Per germline, CDR1 KGHSH and CDR2 LQKENI. The CDR3 length is 12 residues. V lost 3 bases to trimming and J lost 1 base, with 3 bases between them. The CDR3 coding sequence is TGTGCCAGCTCACCCGCGAACACTGAAGCTTTCTTT. As protein: CASSPANTEAFF.

This clone has more than one count but fewer than ten. The chain combines TRBV2 with TRBJ1-3; D perhaps matches TRBD1 (5 bases). The CDR3 sequence is 15 residues long. Trimming removed 6 bases from V and 0 bases from J, with 12 bases in between. Looked up from germline, CDR1 is SNHLY and CDR2 is FYNNEI. CDR3 DNA sequence: TGTGCCAGCAGGGGGACGGAGAGCTCTGGAAACACCATATATTTT. Translation: CASRGTESSGNTIYF. Supplemented by reference TRBV2 and TRBJ1-3, the full variable domain reads EPEVTQTPSHQVTQMGQEVILRCVPISNHLYFYWYRQILGQKVEFLVSFYNNEISEKSEIFDDQFSVERPDGSNFTLKIRSTKLEDSAMYFCASRGTESSGNTIYFGEGSWLTVV.

The rearrangement uses TRBV29-1 and TRBJ2-3; D is unclear. Trimming took 4 bases from V and 2 from J, leaving 10 bases between them. CDR3 length: 13 amino acids. Germline V gene sequence: CDR1 SQVTM, CDR2 ANQGSEA. The CDR3 nucleotides are TGCAGCGTTGGCTCTGGGGACACAGATACGCAGTATTTT. This codes for CSVGSGDTDTQYF.

The chain has TRBV27 and TRBJ2-1, with 7 bases identical to TRBD2. From germline, CDR1 is MNHEY and CDR2 SMNVEV (reference sequence). V was pared by 2 bases and J by 6 bases, with 4 bases of the junction left unmatched. CDR3 length: 14 amino acids. CDR3 amino acids: CASSLLAEFNEQFF. Here the CDR3 DNA reads TGTGCCAGCAGTTTACTAGCGGAGTTCAATGAGCAGTTCTTC.

This clone was seen a handful of times. This chain joins TRBV28 and TRBJ1-1; D is ambiguous. The germline V gene has CDR1 MDHEN and CDR2 SYDVKM. The CDR3 is 12 amino acids. The ends were cut back, 6 bases at V and 6 bases at J, with 11 bases in the middle. The CDR3 nucleotides are TGTGCCAGCAGGTTGGGGAGGGCTGAAGCTTTCTTT. Protein sequence: CASRLGRAEAFF.

The genes are TRBV28 and TRBJ1-2; D gene uncertain. This CDR3 region has 17 residues. V was cut by 6 bases and J by 2 bases, with 22 bases left in between. The V gene's germline CDR1 is MDHEN and CDR2 SYDVKM. In nucleotides, the CDR3 is TGTGCCAGCAGCCAACAGAATGAAAGAAGGAGCAACTATGGCTACACCTTC. Translated: CASSQQNERRSNYGYTF.

The rearrangement uses TRBV7-2 and TRBJ2-5; the D gene is possibly TRBD2 (5 bases). Deletions cut 5 bases from V and 0 bases from J, with 19 bases between. This CDR3 has 17 amino acids. The V gene's germline CDR1 is SGHTA and CDR2 FQGNSA. The CDR3 spells CASSPSVWEYNQETQYF. CDR3 DNA: TGTGCCAGCAGCCCCTCCGTGTGGGAGTACAACCAAGAGACCCAGTACTTC.

The chain employs TRBV2 and TRBJ1-3, with 7 bases matching TRBD1. The CDR3 spans 16 residues. Germline CDR1 and CDR2: SNHLY and FYNNEI. V was pared by 3 bases and J by 0 bases, with 5 bases of the junction left unmatched. The CDR3 bases are TGTGCCAGCAGTGACCCGGGACAGAGCTCTGGAAACACCATATATTTT. It specifies CASSDPGQSSGNTIYF.

As regards this clone: Other DNA sequences from this sample encode an identical CDR3 as well. The gene calls are TRBV5-1 and TRBJ1-5, with D unresolved. V lost 0 bases to trimming and J lost 1 base, with 2 bases between them. Germline CDR1 is SGHRS and CDR2 is YFSETQ. This CDR3 comprises 13 residues. CDR3 sequence (DNA): TGCGCCAGCAGCTTGGGGAGCAATCAGCCCCAGCATTTT. It yields the protein CASSLGSNQPQHF.

This clone has more than one count but fewer than ten. This rearrangement joins TRBV23-1 to TRBJ2-7, with 10 bases that match TRBD1. TRBV23-1 is known as an ORF, though its function is uncertain. With 2 bases clipped from V and 3 bases from J, the junction kept 13 bases outside the gene matches. The CDR3 is 18 amino acids. In nucleotides, the CDR3 is TGCGCCAGCAGTCAAACCAGGGGACAGGGGTTCCCCGACTACGAGCAGTACTTC. Encoded protein: CASSQTRGQGFPDYEQYF.

Turning to this clone: This same CDR3 is encoded by further DNA sequences in the sample. The chain combines TRBV18 with TRBJ2-5; D is possibly TRBD2 (6 bases). This CDR3 is 13 amino acids long. CDR1 KGHSH and CDR2 LQKENI come from the germline V gene. Trimming removed 3 bases at V and 4 bases at J, with 9 bases between. CDR3: CASSPAGRETQYF. For the CDR3, the DNA is TGTGCCAGCTCACCGGCGGGGCGAGAGACCCAGTACTTC.

The chain has TRBV20-1 and TRBJ1-5; a possible D gene is TRBD1 (6 bases). Trimming pared 5 bases from V and 5 bases from J, leaving 7 bases between. Germline CDR1 and CDR2: DFQATT and SNEGSKA (reference sequence). This CDR3 spans 11 amino acids. The DNA for the CDR3 is TGCAGTGCTGCAGGGGATCAGCCCCAGCATTTT. It translates to CSAAGDQPQHF.

The chain has TRBV10-3 and TRBJ2-1; tentatively, D is TRBD1 (6 bases). Germline assignment: CDR1 ENHRY and CDR2 SYGVKD. The V and J ends lost 4 bases and 7 bases respectively, with 17 bases between them. The CDR3 sequence is 15 residues long. CDR3 sequence: CAISVKGERRNEQFF. The CDR3 DNA is TGTGCCATCAGTGTTAAGGGGGAGAGGCGGAATGAGCAGTTCTTC.

This clone has only a few counts. The rearrangement links TRBV5-4 to TRBJ2-1; 11 bases line up with TRBD1. This CDR3 spans 15 amino acids. The J segment lost 6 bases and the V segment lost 4 bases, leaving 6 bases of the junction unmatched. The germline V gene encodes CDR1 SGHNT and CDR2 YYREEE (reference sequence). The CDR3 spells CASSLGQGAPNEQFF. The CDR3 coding sequence is TGTGCCAGCAGCCTAGGACAGGGGGCACCCAATGAGCAGTTCTTC.

This clone has more than one count but fewer than ten. The chain combines TRBV7-2 with TRBJ2-7; the D is unclear. From germline, CDR1 is SGHTA and CDR2 FQGNSA. V was clipped by 4 bases and J by 3 bases, with 13 bases between them. There are 14 residues in the CDR3. The CDR3 DNA reads TGTGCCAGCAGCTCAGTAGTTTGGGTCTACGAGCAGTACTTC. Protein: CASSSVVWVYEQYF.

The table lists this clone with a few counts. CDR3 bases: TGTGCCAGCAGCTTCCACCGACAGGGCGGCAATCAGCCCCAGCATTTT. Protein sequence: CASSFHRQGGNQPQHF. The chain recombines TRBV7-2 with TRBJ1-5, with 7 bases identical to TRBD1. V was clipped by 3 bases and J by 2 bases; unmatched bases: 7. Germline-derived CDR1 and CDR2 are SGHTA and FQGNSA. The CDR3 consists of 16 residues.